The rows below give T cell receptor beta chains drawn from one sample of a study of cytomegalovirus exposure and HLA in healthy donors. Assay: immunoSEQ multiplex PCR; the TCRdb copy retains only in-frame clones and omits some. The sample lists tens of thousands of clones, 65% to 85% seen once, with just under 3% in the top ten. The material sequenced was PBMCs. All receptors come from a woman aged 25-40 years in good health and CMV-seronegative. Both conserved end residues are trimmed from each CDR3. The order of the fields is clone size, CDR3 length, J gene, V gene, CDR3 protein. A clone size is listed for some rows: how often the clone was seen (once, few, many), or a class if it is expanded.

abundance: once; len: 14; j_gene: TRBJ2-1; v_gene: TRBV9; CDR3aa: ASSVEPGWSYNEQF
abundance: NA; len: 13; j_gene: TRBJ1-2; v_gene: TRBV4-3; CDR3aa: ASSQDWGTLSVYT
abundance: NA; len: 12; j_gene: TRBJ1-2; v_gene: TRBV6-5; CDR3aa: ASSFKYRGYGYT
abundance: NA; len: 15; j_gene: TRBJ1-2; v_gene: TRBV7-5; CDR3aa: VRSVRDREGDSYGYT
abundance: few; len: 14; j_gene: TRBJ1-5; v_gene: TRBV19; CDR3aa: ATTGTGGKGNQPQH
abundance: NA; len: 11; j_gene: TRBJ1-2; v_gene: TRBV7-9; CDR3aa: ASRRGLEDGYT
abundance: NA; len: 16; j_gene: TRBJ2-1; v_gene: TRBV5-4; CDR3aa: ASSSRTSGAPGHNEQF
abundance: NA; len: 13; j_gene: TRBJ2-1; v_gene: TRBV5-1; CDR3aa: ASSLGDRGSNEQF
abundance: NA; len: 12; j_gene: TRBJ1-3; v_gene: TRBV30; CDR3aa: AWTSGKAGNTIY
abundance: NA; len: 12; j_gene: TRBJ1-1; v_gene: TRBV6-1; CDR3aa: ASSLLNRNTEAF
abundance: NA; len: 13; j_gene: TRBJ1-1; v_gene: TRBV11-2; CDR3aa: ASSFTGGSRTEAF